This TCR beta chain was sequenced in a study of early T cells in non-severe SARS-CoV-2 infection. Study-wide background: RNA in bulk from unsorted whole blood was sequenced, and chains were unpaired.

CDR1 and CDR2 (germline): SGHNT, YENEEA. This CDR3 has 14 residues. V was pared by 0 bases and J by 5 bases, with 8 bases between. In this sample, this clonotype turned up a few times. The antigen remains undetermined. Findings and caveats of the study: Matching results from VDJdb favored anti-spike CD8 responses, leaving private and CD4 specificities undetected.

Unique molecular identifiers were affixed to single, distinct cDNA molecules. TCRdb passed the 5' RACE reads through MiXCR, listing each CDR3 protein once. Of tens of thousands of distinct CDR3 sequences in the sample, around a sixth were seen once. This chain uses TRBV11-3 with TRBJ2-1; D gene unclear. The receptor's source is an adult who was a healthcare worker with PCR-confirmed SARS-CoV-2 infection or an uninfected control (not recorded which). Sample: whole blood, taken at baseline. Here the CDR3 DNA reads TGTGCCAGCAGCTTAGACGTAAACGACAATGAGCAGTTCTTC. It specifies CASSLDVNDNEQFF.